This T cell receptor beta chain was identified during a study of Graves' ophthalmopathy and Graves' hyperthyroidism. Germline V gene lookup returns CDR1 MDHEN and CDR2 SYDVKM. V was shortened by 5 bases and J by 3 bases, with 8 bases between the two germline ends. This CDR3 is built from 13 residues. For repertoire sequencing, the TCR beta CDR3 regions were amplified from RNA transcripts. HTBI-primed first-round RT-PCR preceded second-round multiplex PCR. MiXCR was run by TCRdb on the multiplex PCR reads, yielding one entry per CDR3 protein. The data show about 400,000 distinct CDR3 sequences, with around 18% seen just once and 1.6% held by the top ten. This clonotype was counted ten times or more. Ophthalmopathy donors were characterized by moderate-to-severe activity, CAS of at least 3, NOSPECS of at least 4, and duration under 3 months. The starting material, approximately 10 ml of fresh peripheral blood, provided the PBMCs.

The material sequenced was peripheral blood. This clonotype was obtained from a young woman with Graves' ophthalmopathy. The chain links TRBV28 to TRBJ1-5; D is unresolved. CDR3 DNA sequence: TGTGCCAGCAGTGAACCGGTCAATCAGCCCCAGCATTTT. Its protein product is CASSEPVNQPQHF.